These 32 T cell receptor beta chains were all obtained from the same sample, sequenced in a study of T cell responses to AZD1222 COVID-19 vaccine. This table comes from immunoSEQ multiplex PCR, and its TCRdb copy is limited to in-frame clones, with some not included. The sample gives about 120,000 clones, approximately 83% of which show up once; about 1.5% is in the top ten. The sample in question was peripheral blood, obtained on day 0 of AZD1222 vaccination. Every receptor here comes from an adult in good health.

The CDR3 DNA is TGTGCCAGCTCATTTGGGACCACCTCTGGAAACACCATATATTTT. Translated: CASSFGTTSGNTIYF. The chain employs TRBV18 and TRBJ1-3, with D perhaps matching TRBD1 (5 bases). The V end lost 5 bases, the J end lost 0 bases, and 11 bases lay between the germline ends. Germline CDR1 KGHSH, CDR2 LQKENI. CDR3 length: 15 residues. Complete variable domain (other parts from reference TRBV18 and TRBJ1-3): NAGVMQNPRHLVRRRGQEARLRCSPMKGHSHVYWYRQLPEEGLKFMVYLQKENIIDESGMPKERFSAEFPKEGPSILRIQQVVRGDSAAYFCASSFGTTSGNTIYFGEGSWLTVV.

This clone showed up just once. The chain carries TRBV2 and TRBJ2-2; possible D gene TRBD1, 6 bases. Germline V gene lookup returns CDR1 SNHLY and CDR2 FYNNEI. Trimming removed 4 bases from V and 4 bases from J, with 16 bases in between. CDR3 length: 16 amino acids. CDR3 loop: CASSVRGNPGTGELFF. For the CDR3, the DNA is TGTGCCAGCAGTGTCAGGGGAAACCCAGGCACCGGGGAGCTGTTTTTT.

The chain is built from TRBV14 and TRBJ1-2, with no clear D. The germline CDR1 and CDR2 sequences are SGHDN and FVKESK. The CDR3 length is 13 residues. V was trimmed by 3 bases and J by 5 bases, leaving 10 bases between them. The CDR3 here is CASSQRRPYGYTF. CDR3 coding DNA: TGTGCCAGCAGCCAGAGAAGGCCTTATGGCTACACCTTC.

The chain combines TRBV5-1 with TRBJ1-2; 7 nucleotides agree with TRBD1. The V gene's germline CDR1 is SGHRS and CDR2 YFSETQ. Trimming took 0 bases from V and 6 from J; bases not matched to a gene: 8. This CDR3 region has 15 residues. CDR3 nucleotide sequence: TGCGCCAGCAGCTTGGGTACAGGGGAGGATCATGGCTACACCTTC. It translates to CASSLGTGEDHGYTF.

V is TRBV11-3 and J is TRBJ2-2; no reliable D call. CDR1 is SGHNT and CDR2 is YENEEA in the germline V gene. V dropped 4 bases and J dropped 4 bases, with 10 bases sitting between them. CDR3 size: 14 residues. CDR3 bases: TGTGCCAGCAGCTATTTAGTGGGCACCGGGGAGCTGTTTTTT. This sequence encodes CASSYLVGTGELFF.

The table lists this clone with a few counts. The chain joins TRBV10-1 to TRBJ2-7; 9 bases agree with TRBD2. The junction had 3 bases not matched to a gene; V was cut back by 0 bases and J by 0 bases. The CDR3 totals 16 residues. The germline V gene has CDR1 WNHNN and CDR2 SYGVQD (reference sequence). CDR3 nucleotides: TGCGCCAGCAGTGAGTCGACTAGCGGCCCCTCCTACGAGCAGTACTTC. Translated: CASSESTSGPSYEQYF.

This clone has ten or more counts. The chain couples TRBV29-1 to TRBJ2-2; D is uncertain. The V end lost 4 bases, the J end lost 2 bases, and 14 bases lay between the germline ends. Germline V gives CDR1 SQVTM, CDR2 ANQGSEA. CDR3 length equals 15 residues. The CDR3 region is CSVGVETSNTGELFF. In DNA, the CDR3 is TGCAGCGTTGGAGTAGAGACCTCCAACACCGGGGAGCTGTTTTTT.

The chain combines TRBV7-9 with TRBJ2-1; 9 nucleotides align to TRBD2. Germline V lookup: CDR1 SEHNR, CDR2 FQNEAQ (reference sequence). CDR3 size: 15 residues. V dropped 5 bases and J dropped 1; count of bases not matched to a gene: 3. Here the CDR3 DNA reads TGTGCCAGCAGCCGCGGGAGGGGGTCCTACAATGAGCAGTTCTTC. This encodes CASSRGRGSYNEQFF.

This clone was counted a single time. The genes are TRBV19 and TRBJ2-4, with 15 bases matching TRBD2. The CDR3 runs 18 residues. Germline lookup yields CDR1 LNHDA and CDR2 SQIVND (reference sequence). V shed 4 bases and J 1 base; nucleotides not matched to a gene: 5. CDR3 coding DNA: TGTGCCAGTAGTACCGGGACTAGCGGGAGGCTGGCCAAAAACATTCAGTACTTC. Protein product: CASSTGTSGRLAKNIQYF.

This clone was observed a single time. The chain employs TRBV18 and TRBJ1-1; the D gene is possibly TRBD1 (6 bases). V lost 10 bases and J lost 7, with 22 bases in between. Per the germline V gene, CDR1 is KGHSH and CDR2 is LQKENI. The CDR3 runs 14 residues. The CDR3 nucleotides read TGTGCCACCCCAAACATCAGGGGCACAAATGAAGCTTTCTTT. This gives the protein CATPNIRGTNEAFF. The whole variable domain, filled in from reference TRBV18 and TRBJ1-1, reads NAGVMQNPRHLVRRRGQEARLRCSPMKGHSHVYWYRQLPEEGLKFMVYLQKENIIDESGMPKERFSAEFPKEGPSILRIQQVVRGDSAAYFCATPNIRGTNEAFFGQGTRLTVV.

V and J are TRBV6-6 and TRBJ1-1, with D possibly TRBD1 on 6 matching bases. The CDR3 has 13 amino acids. The germline V gene has CDR1 MNHNY and CDR2 SVGAGI (reference sequence). V gave up 6 bases and J gave up 11 bases, with 19 bases separating them. This chain's CDR3 is CASSWGQGIMAFF. Written as DNA, the CDR3 is TGTGCCAGCAGCTGGGGCCAGGGGATTATGGCTTTCTTT.

CDR3 residues: CAISESRDSSTDTQYF. CDR3 sequence (DNA): TGTGCCATCAGTGAAAGTAGGGACTCTAGCACAGATACGCAGTATTTT. This rearrangement joins TRBV10-3 to TRBJ2-3; a weak D match, TRBD2 (6 bases). Germline V gives CDR1 ENHRY, CDR2 SYGVKD. The CDR3 runs 16 residues. V was cut by 3 bases and J by 0 bases, with 13 bases left in between.

V is TRBV27 and J is TRBJ2-7; no clear D gene. V was pared by 3 bases and J by 5 bases, with 5 bases between. The length of the CDR3 is 11 residues. Germline V gene lookup returns CDR1 MNHEY and CDR2 SMNVEV (reference sequence). The CDR3 sequence: CASSFGNEQYF. Written as DNA, the CDR3 is TGTGCCAGCAGTTTTGGGAACGAGCAGTACTTC.

The V and J genes are TRBV10-1 and TRBJ1-2; possibly TRBD1 for D (5 bases). Germline CDR1 is WNHNN and CDR2 is SYGVQD (reference sequence). Trimming left V 5 bases short and J 1 base short, with 8 bases between. The CDR3 length is 13 residues. Here the CDR3 reads CASSLGGNYGYTF. As DNA, the CDR3 is TGCGCCAGCAGTCTGGGGGGTAACTATGGCTACACCTTC.

The chain's CDR3 is CASSQAWPAGVAGNTIYF. The CDR3 DNA follows: TGCGCCAGCAGCCAAGCATGGCCCGCAGGGGTGGCAGGAAACACCATATATTTT. The chain links TRBV4-3 to TRBJ1-3; a weak D match, TRBD1 (6 bases). This CDR3 is 18 amino acids long. The germline V and J ends were trimmed by 1 base and 4 bases, with 20 bases remaining between them. Germline assignment: CDR1 LGHNA and CDR2 YSLEER.

The chain links TRBV18 to TRBJ2-2; D is possibly TRBD1 (5 bases). Germline assignment: CDR1 KGHSH and CDR2 LQKENI. This CDR3 spans 15 amino acids. The ends were cut back, 1 base at V and 4 bases at J, with 10 bases in the middle. CDR3 loop: CASSPQGVGTGELFF. In DNA, the CDR3 is TGTGCCAGCTCACCACAAGGGGTTGGCACCGGGGAGCTGTTTTTT.

The gene calls are TRBV18 and TRBJ1-6; TRBD1 might be the D (6 bases). Between the trimmed V and J ends, which lost 4 bases and 0 bases, there was a span of 13 bases. The CDR3 sequence is 17 residues long. CDR1 is KGHSH, CDR2 LQKENI, per germline. CDR3: CASSLDRPSSYNSPLHF. DNA of the CDR3: TGTGCCAGCTCACTTGACAGGCCCAGCTCCTATAATTCACCCCTCCACTTT.

The chain couples TRBV7-9 to TRBJ1-2; D is unresolved. CDR1 and CDR2 (germline): SEHNR, FQNEAQ (reference sequence). The CDR3 has 13 residues. V was pared by 1 base and J by 4 bases, with 7 bases between. DNA of the CDR3: TGTGCCAGCAGCTTAGTCAGTTCCTATGGCTACACCTTC. It is translated as CASSLVSSYGYTF. The whole variable domain, remainder taken from reference TRBV7-9 and TRBJ1-2, is DTGVSQNPRHKITKRGQNVTFRCDPISEHNRLYWYRQTLGQGPEFLTYFQNEAQLEKSRLLSDRFSAERPKGSFSTLEIQRTEQGDSAMYLCASSLVSSYGYTFGSGTRLTVV.

The chain combines TRBV24-1 with TRBJ2-3; TRBD1 aligns across 7 bases. CDR1 is KGHDR and CDR2 is SFDVKD in the germline V gene. The CDR3 has 15 amino acids. V was pared by 3 bases and J by 2 bases, with 4 bases of the junction left unmatched. The CDR3 region has the DNA TGTGCCACCAGTGATCGGACAGGACCCACAGATACGCAGTATTTT. Protein: CATSDRTGPTDTQYF.

CDR3 DNA sequence: TGTGCCAGCAGTTGGGGGAACAGCCATCAGCCCCAGCATTTT. This translates into CASSWGNSHQPQHF. The rearrangement links TRBV5-5 to TRBJ1-5; weak D call: TRBD1 (5 bases). CDR3 length: 14 amino acids. In germline, CDR1 is SGHKS, CDR2 YYEKEE (reference sequence). Trimming took 5 bases from V and 5 from J, leaving 14 bases between them.

V and J are TRBV2 and TRBJ1-3; D is undetermined. V lost 4 bases, J lost 1 base, and 20 bases lay in between. The CDR3 loop spans 18 amino acids. Germline assignment: CDR1 SNHLY and CDR2 FYNNEI. CDR3 nucleotide sequence: TGTGCCAGCAGTGTGCCCGAGTTTACCTGGGCTTCTGGAAACACCATATATTTT. Amino acid sequence: CASSVPEFTWASGNTIYF.

The V call is TRBV29-1, the J call TRBJ2-7; D remains unclear. V lost 7 bases and J lost 2, with 21 bases in between. CDR3 length equals 15 residues. CDR1 SQVTM and CDR2 ANQGSEA come from the germline V gene. The DNA of the CDR3 is TGCAGCGCCTCCGCCCATGGCCGCCGGCCCTACGAGCAGTACTTC. It specifies CSASAHGRRPYEQYF.

This chain joins TRBV19 and TRBJ1-2; 7 bases agree with TRBD1. CDR3 length equals 13 residues. The V gene end was trimmed by 6 bases and the J gene end by 5 bases; junction bases not matched to a gene: 6. The V gene's germline CDR1 is LNHDA and CDR2 SQIVND (reference sequence). The CDR3 loop is CASSLQGLYGYTF. The CDR3 bases are TGTGCCAGTAGCCTACAGGGGCTTTATGGCTACACCTTC.

The chain recombines TRBV7-3 with TRBJ2-1, with 7 bases fitting TRBD1. With 5 bases clipped from V and 8 bases from J, the junction kept 9 bases outside the gene matches. CDR1 and CDR2 from the germline V gene are SGHTA and FQGTGA. This CDR3 region has 14 residues. CDR3 nucleotides: TGTGCCAGCAGCCTAGAGACAGGGCGGGATGAGCAGTTCTTC. Translating gives CASSLETGRDEQFF.

The rearrangement joins TRBV24-1 to TRBJ2-1, with TRBD1 matching 10 bases. CDR3 size: 16 residues. Germline V gene lookup returns CDR1 KGHDR and CDR2 SFDVKD. The ends lost 3 bases at V and 6 bases at J; junction bases unmatched: 7. CDR3 in DNA: TGTGCCACCAGTGATCCCCGGACAGGGGGGGCCAATGAGCAGTTCTTC. Residues: CATSDPRTGGANEQFF.

The V and J genes are TRBV27 and TRBJ1-2; TRBD1 agrees at 12 bases. CDR1 and CDR2 (germline): MNHEY, SMNVEV (reference sequence). The V and J ends lost 5 bases and 8 bases, in that order; junction bases with no gene match: 12. This CDR3 is 16 amino acids long. The CDR3 region has the DNA TGTGCCAGCAGTCCCTCCGGGACAGGGGGCTCCAAAGGCTACACCTTC. This encodes CASSPSGTGGSKGYTF.

This chain links TRBV2 with TRBJ2-7, with 8 positions matching TRBD1. V lost 6 bases, J lost 4 bases, and 8 bases stayed unmatched. The CDR3 spans 14 residues. Germline assignment: CDR1 SNHLY and CDR2 FYNNEI. This CDR3 reads CASSPGTGRYEQYF. As DNA, the CDR3 is TGTGCCAGCAGCCCCGGGACAGGCAGATACGAGCAGTACTTC.

This rearrangement joins TRBV5-1 to TRBJ2-3; 7 bases align to TRBD2. CDR3 size: 18 residues. The ends lost 1 base at V and 4 bases at J; junction bases unmatched: 15. CDR1 SGHRS and CDR2 YFSETQ come from the germline V gene. CDR3 residues: CASSLRPRSGGMADTQYF. The CDR3 DNA reads as TGCGCCAGCAGCTTGAGGCCACGGTCCGGGGGGATGGCAGATACGCAGTATTTT.

The chain carries TRBV5-1 and TRBJ1-3; D is ambiguous. The CDR3 has 14 residues. The V end was cut by 1 base, the J end by 1 base, with 6 bases between. From germline, CDR1 is SGHRS and CDR2 YFSETQ. The CDR3 nucleotides read TGCGCCAGCAGCTTGCAAACGTCTGGAAACACCATATATTTT. Its translation: CASSLQTSGNTIYF. The entire variable domain, with the rest obtained from reference TRBV5-1 and TRBJ1-3, is as follows: KAGVTQTPRYLIKTRGQQVTLSCSPISGHRSVSWYQQTPGQGLQFLFEYFSETQRNKGNFPGRFSGRQFSNSRSEMNVSTLELGDSALYLCASSLQTSGNTIYFGEGSWLTVV.

This rearrangement joins TRBV6-5 to TRBJ1-2; TRBD1 aligns across 9 bases. Losses at the gene ends were 2 bases for V and 2 bases for J; bases not matched to a gene: 3. The CDR3 is made up of 15 amino acids. The germline V gene has CDR1 MNHEY and CDR2 SVGAGI. The CDR3 loop reads CASSYAGQGNYGYTF. As DNA, the CDR3 is TGTGCCAGCAGTTACGCGGGACAGGGAAACTATGGCTACACCTTC.

The chain couples TRBV11-2 to TRBJ2-7; TRBD1 matches 8 bases. The junction had 16 bases not matched to a gene; V was cut back by 5 bases and J by 4 bases. The germline V gene encodes CDR1 SGHAT and CDR2 FQNNGV. The CDR3 totals 17 residues. The CDR3 nucleotides are TGTGCCAGCAGCCCAGGTCGCCCCAAGGACAGGGATTACGAGCAGTACTTC. It specifies CASSPGRPKDRDYEQYF.

The CDR3 sequence: CASSFSPSTDTQYF. The CDR3 bases are TGTGCCAGCAGCTTTTCTCCTAGCACAGATACGCAGTATTTT. The J gene is TRBJ2-3, the V gene TRBV7-3; D uncertain. The V end was cut by 3 bases, the J end by 0 bases, with 7 bases between. CDR1 and CDR2 from the germline V gene are SGHTA and FQGTGA. The CDR3 is 14 residues long.